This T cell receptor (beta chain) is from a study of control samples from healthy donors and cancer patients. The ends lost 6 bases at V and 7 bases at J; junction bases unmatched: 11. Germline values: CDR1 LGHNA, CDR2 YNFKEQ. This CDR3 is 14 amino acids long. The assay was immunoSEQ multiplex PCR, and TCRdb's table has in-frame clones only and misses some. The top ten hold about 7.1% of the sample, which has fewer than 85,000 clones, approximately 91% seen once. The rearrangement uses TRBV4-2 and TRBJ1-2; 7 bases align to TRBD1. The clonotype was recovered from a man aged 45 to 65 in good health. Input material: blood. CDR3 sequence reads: CASRGAQGSAGYTF. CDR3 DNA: TGTGCCAGCAGGGGGGCACAGGGGAGTGCTGGCTACACCTTC.